This note documents a single TCR beta chain sequence. This CDR3 contains 16 residues. Germline V lookup: CDR1 SGHNT, CDR2 YYREEE (reference sequence). This sample stems from a study of T cell clusters in autoimmune cytopenias. TRB rearrangements were amplified by touch-down multiplex PCR with mixed TRB-A/B primers. TCRdb processed the multiplex PCR reads again and assigns one entry to each CDR3 protein, with no DNA. This sample carries more than 4,000 distinct CDR3 sequences, with around half going to the ten biggest clones. TRB amplification used approximately 0.25 ug of peripheral blood genomic DNA. These sequences were also reported in another study, on T cell repertoires in aging, cancer and after chemotherapy.

The specimen was peripheral blood. The chain combines TRBV5-4 with TRBJ2-5; the TRBD2 assignment by TCRdb is unverifiable without DNA. The TCR was taken from a human donor in good health. CDR3 loop: CASSFGLAGGRETQYF.